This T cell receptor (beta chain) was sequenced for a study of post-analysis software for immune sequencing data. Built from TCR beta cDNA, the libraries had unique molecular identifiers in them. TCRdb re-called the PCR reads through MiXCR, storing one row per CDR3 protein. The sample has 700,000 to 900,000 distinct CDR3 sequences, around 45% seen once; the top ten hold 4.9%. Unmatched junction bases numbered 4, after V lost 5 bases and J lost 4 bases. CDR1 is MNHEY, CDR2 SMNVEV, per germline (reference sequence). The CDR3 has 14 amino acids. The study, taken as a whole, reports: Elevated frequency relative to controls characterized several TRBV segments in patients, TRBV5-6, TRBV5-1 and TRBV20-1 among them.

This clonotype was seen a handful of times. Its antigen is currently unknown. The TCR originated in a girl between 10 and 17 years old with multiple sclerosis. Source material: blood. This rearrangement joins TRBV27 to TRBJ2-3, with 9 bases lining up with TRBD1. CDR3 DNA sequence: TGTGCCAGCAGTACCACAGGGGGCTCAGATACGCAGTATTTT. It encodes CASSTTGGSDTQYF.